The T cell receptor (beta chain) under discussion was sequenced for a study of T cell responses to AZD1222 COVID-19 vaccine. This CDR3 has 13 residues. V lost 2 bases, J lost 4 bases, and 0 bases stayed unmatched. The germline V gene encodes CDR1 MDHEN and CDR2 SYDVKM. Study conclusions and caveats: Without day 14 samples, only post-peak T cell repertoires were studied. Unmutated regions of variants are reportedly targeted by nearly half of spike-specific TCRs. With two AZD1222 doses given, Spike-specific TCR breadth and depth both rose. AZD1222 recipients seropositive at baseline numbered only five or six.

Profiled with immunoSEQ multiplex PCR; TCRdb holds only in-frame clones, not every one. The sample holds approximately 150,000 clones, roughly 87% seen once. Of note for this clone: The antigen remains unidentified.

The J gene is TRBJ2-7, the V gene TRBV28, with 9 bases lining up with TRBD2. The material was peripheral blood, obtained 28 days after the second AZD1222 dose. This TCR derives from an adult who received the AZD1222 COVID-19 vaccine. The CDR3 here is CASSLGLAYEQYF. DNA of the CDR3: TGTGCCAGCAGTTTAGGACTAGCGTACGAGCAGTACTTC.